This T cell receptor (beta chain) was observed in a study of OX40 agonist ivuxolimab in advanced cancers. As regards this clone: Its antigen remains unknown.

This table comes from immunoSEQ multiplex PCR, and its TCRdb copy is limited to in-frame clones, with some not included. The sample holds 80,000 or so clones, 89% seen once. In germline, CDR1 is MDHEN, CDR2 SYDVKM. The CDR3 length is 15 residues. V lost 5 bases and J 1 base, leaving 13 bases between the germline ends. Study-wide findings and caveats: Dosing at 0.1 to 3.0 mg/kg was accompanied by clonal expansion of CD4+ and CD8+ blood T cells by week 6.

The TCR comes from an adult with an advanced solid tumor such as melanoma, head and neck, liver or kidney cancer. V is TRBV28 and J is TRBJ2-3, with TRBD1 as a possible D gene (6 bases). Sequenced here: CD4+ or CD8+ T cells sorted from blood, sampled in a trial of the OX40 agonist ivuxolimab. CDR3 nucleotide sequence: TGTGCCAGCAGTGGATCAGGGGCTCGCACAGATACGCAGTATTTT. Amino acids: CASSGSGARTDTQYF.